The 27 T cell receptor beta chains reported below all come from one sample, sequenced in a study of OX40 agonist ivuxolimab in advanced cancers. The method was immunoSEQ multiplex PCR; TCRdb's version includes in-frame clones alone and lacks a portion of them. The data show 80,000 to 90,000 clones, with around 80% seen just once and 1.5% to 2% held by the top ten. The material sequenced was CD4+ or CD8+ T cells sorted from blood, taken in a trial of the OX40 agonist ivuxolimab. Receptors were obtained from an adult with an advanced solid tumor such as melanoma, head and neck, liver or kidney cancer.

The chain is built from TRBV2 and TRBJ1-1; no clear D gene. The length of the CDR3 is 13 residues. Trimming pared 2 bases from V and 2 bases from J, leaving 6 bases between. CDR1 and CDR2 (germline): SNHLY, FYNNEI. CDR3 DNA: TGTGCCAGCAGTGAACAAGAAAACACTGAAGCTTTCTTT. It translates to CASSEQENTEAFF.

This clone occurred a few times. CDR3 loop: CASSLSPNGYTF. CDR3 DNA sequence: TGTGCCAGCAGTTTGTCTCCGAACGGCTACACCTTC. V gene TRBV28 combines with J gene TRBJ1-2, with no clear D. Germline assignment: CDR1 MDHEN and CDR2 SYDVKM. The V end was cut by 3 bases, the J end by 8 bases, with 10 bases between. The CDR3 length is 12 residues.

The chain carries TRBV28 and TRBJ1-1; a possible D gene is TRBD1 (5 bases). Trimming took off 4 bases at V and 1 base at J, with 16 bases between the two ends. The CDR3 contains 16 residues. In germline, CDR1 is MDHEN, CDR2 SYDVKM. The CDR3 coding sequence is TGTGCCAGCAGTTCGACAGTGATTGGCGCGAACACTGAAGCTTTCTTT. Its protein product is CASSSTVIGANTEAFF.

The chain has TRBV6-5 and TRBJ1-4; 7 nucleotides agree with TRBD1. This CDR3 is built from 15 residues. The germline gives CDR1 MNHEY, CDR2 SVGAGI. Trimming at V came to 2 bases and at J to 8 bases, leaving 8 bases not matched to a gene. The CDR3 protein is CASSYTTGVGEKLFF. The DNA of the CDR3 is TGTGCCAGCAGTTACACAACAGGGGTCGGGGAAAAACTGTTTTTT.

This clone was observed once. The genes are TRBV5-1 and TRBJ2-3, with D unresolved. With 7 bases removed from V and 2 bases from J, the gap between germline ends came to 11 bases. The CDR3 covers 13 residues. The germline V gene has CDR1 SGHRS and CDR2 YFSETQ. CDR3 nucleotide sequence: TGCGCCAGCTCTAGGGAAGCCACAGATACGCAGTATTTT. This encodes CASSREATDTQYF.

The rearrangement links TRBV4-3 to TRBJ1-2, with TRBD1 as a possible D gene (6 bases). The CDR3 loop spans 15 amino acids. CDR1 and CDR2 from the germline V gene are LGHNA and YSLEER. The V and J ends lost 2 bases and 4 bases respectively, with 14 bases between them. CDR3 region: CASSQKVQGPYGYTF. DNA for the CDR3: TGCGCCAGCAGCCAAAAGGTTCAGGGGCCCTATGGCTACACCTTC.

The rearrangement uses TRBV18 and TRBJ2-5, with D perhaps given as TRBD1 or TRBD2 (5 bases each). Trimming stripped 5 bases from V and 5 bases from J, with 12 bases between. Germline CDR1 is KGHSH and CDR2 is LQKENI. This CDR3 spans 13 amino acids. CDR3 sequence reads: CASSGTGSETQYF. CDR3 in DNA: TGTGCCAGCTCAGGGACCGGGTCGGAGACCCAGTACTTC. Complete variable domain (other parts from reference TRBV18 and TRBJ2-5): NAGVMQNPRHLVRRRGQEARLRCSPMKGHSHVYWYRQLPEEGLKFMVYLQKENIIDESGMPKERFSAEFPKEGPSILRIQQVVRGDSAAYFCASSGTGSETQYFGPGTRLLVL.

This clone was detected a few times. CDR3 DNA sequence: TGTGCCAGTAGTATGGGTAGCGGGGGCTACTACAATGAGCAGTTCTTC. Residues: CASSMGSGGYYNEQFF. The chain employs TRBV19 and TRBJ2-1; TRBD2 aligns across 9 bases. V dropped 3 bases and J dropped 3; count of bases not matched to a gene: 6. The length of the CDR3 is 16 residues. Germline values: CDR1 LNHDA, CDR2 SQIVND (reference sequence).

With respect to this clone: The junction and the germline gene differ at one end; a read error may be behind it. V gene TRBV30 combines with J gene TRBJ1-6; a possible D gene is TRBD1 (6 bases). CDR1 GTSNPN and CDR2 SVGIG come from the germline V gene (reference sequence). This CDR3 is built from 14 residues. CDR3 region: CAWNVGALGGPLHF. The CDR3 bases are TGTGCATGGAATGTGGGGGCCCTAGGAGGTCCCCTCCACTTT.

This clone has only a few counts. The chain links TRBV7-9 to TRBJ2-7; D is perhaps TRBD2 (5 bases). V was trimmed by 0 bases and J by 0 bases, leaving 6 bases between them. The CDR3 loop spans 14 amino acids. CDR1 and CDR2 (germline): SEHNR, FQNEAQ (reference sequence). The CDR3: CASSLAGNSYEQYF. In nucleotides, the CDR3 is TGTGCCAGCAGCTTAGCCGGGAACTCCTACGAGCAGTACTTC.

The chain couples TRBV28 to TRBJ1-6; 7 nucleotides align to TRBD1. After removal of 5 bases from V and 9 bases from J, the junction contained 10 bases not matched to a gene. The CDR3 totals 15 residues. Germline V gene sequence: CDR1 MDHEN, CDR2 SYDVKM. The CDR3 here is CASSELTGTGSPLHF. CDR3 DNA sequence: TGTGCCAGCAGTGAATTGACAGGGACGGGTTCACCCCTCCACTTT. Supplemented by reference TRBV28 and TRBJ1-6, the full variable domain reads DVKVTQSSRYLVKRTGEKVFLECVQDMDHENMFWYRQDPGLGLRLIYFSYDVKMKEKGDIPEGYSVSREKKERFSLILESASTNQTSMYLCASSELTGTGSPLHFGNGTRLTVT.

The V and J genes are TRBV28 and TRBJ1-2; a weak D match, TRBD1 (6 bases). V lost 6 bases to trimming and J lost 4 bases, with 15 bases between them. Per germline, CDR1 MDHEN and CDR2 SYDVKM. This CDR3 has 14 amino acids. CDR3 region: CASSQTGLGYGYTF. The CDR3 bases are TGTGCCAGCAGCCAAACAGGGCTCGGCTATGGCTACACCTTC.

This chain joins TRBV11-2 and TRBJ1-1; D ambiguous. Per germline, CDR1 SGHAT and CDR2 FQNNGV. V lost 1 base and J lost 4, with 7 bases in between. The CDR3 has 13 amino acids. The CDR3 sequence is CASSLVLGTEAFF. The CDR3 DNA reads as TGTGCCAGCAGCTTAGTTTTGGGCACTGAAGCTTTCTTT. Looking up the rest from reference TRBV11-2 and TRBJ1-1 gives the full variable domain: EAGVAQSPRYKIIEKRQSVAFWCNPISGHATLYWYQQILGQGPKLLIQFQNNGVVDDSQLPKDRFSAERLKGVDSTLKIQPAKLEDSAVYLCASSLVLGTEAFFGQGTRLTVV.

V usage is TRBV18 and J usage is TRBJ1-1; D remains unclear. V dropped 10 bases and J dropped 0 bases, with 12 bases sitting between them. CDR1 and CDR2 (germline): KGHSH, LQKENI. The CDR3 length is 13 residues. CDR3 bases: TGTGCCACGACCGGGAATATGAACACTGAAGCTTTCTTT. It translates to CATTGNMNTEAFF.

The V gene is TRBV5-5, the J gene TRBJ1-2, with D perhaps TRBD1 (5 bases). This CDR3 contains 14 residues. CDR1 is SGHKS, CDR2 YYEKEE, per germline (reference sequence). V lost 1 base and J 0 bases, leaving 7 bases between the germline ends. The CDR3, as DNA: TGTGCCAGCAGCTTGTGGGGCCCTAACTATGGCTACACCTTC. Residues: CASSLWGPNYGYTF. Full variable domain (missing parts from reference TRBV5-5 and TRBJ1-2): DAGVTQSPTHLIKTRGQQVTLRCSPISGHKSVSWYQQVLGQGPQFIFQYYEKEERGRGNFPDRFSARQFPNYSSELNVNALLLGDSALYLCASSLWGPNYGYTFGSGTRLTVV.

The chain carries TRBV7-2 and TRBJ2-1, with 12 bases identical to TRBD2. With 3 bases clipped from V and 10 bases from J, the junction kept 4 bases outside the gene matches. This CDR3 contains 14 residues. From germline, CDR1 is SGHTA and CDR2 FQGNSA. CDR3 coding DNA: TGTGCCAGCAGCTTTTCCGGGACTAGCGGGGAGCAGTTCTTC. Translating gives CASSFSGTSGEQFF.

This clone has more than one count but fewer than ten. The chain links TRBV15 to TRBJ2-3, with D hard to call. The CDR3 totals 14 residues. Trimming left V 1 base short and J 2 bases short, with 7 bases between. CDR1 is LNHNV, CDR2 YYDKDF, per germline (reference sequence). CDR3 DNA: TGTGCCACCAGCAGAGCCGCACACACAGATACGCAGTATTTT. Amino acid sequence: CATSRAAHTDTQYF.

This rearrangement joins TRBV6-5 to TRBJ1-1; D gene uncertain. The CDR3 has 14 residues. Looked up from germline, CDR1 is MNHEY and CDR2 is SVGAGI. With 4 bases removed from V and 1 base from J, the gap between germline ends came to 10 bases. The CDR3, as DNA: TGTGCCAGCAGTTTCGGACCGTCGAACACTGAAGCTTTCTTT. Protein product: CASSFGPSNTEAFF.

This chain's CDR3 is CASSVGGTAYTEAFF. Here the CDR3 DNA reads TGTGCCAGCAGCGTAGGAGGGACAGCCTACACTGAAGCTTTCTTT. The V gene is TRBV9, the J gene TRBJ1-1; TRBD1 aligns across 7 bases. The CDR3 sequence is 15 residues long. CDR1 SGDLS and CDR2 YYNGEE come from the germline V gene. The junction had 5 bases not matched to a gene; V was cut back by 0 bases and J by 3 bases. The complete variable domain, with remaining parts taken from reference TRBV9 and TRBJ1-1, reads DSGVTQTPKHLITATGQRVTLRCSPRSGDLSVYWYQQSLDQGLQFLIQYYNGEERAKGNILERFSAQQFPDLHSELNLSSLELGDSALYFCASSVGGTAYTEAFFGQGTRLTVV.

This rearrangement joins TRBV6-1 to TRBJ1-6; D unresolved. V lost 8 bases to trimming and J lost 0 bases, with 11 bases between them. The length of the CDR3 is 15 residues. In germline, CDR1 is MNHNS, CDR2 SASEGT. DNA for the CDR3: TGTGCCAGCGACACAGAGAGCTCCTATAATTCACCCCTCCACTTT. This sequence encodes CASDTESSYNSPLHF.

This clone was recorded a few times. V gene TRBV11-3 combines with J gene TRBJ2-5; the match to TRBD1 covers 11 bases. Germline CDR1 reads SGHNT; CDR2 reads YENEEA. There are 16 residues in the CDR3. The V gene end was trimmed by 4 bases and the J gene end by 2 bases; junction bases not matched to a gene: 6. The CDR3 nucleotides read TGTGCCAGCAGCTCGGGACAGGGGGGCCCTCAAGAGACCCAGTACTTC. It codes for CASSSGQGGPQETQYF.

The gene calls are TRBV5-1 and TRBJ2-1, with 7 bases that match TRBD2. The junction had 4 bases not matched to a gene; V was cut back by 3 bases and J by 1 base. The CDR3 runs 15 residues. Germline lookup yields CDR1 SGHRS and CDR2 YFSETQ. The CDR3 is CASSWSGESYNEQFF. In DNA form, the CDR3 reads TGCGCCAGCAGCTGGAGCGGGGAATCCTACAATGAGCAGTTCTTC.

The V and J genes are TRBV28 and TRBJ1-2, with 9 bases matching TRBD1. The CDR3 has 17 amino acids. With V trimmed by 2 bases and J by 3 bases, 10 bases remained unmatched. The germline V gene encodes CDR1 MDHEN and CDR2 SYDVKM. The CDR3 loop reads CASSLTGGADSYYGYTF. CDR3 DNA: TGTGCCAGCAGTTTAACAGGGGGCGCAGACTCTTACTATGGCTACACCTTC.

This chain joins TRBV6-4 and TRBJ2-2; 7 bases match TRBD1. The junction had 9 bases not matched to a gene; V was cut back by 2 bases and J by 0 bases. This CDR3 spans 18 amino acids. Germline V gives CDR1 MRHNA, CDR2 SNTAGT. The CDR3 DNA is TGTGCCAGCAGTGACGCACGACAGGGTCCCCCGAACACCGGGGAGCTGTTTTTT. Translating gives CASSDARQGPPNTGELFF.

The CDR3 DNA follows: TGTGCCAGCAGGGGAGTCCCCTACGAGCAGTACTTC. The encoded protein is CASRGVPYEQYF. J is TRBJ2-7 and V is TRBV2; a possible D gene is TRBD2 (5 bases). The germline V and J ends were trimmed by 6 bases and 2 bases, with 8 bases remaining between them. From germline, CDR1 is SNHLY and CDR2 FYNNEI. CDR3 size: 12 residues.

The CDR3, as DNA: TGTGCCAGCAGTAAACAGGGGGCGCCGGGCAATCAGCCCCAGCATTTT. Translated, it gives CASSKQGAPGNQPQHF. This chain uses TRBV28 with TRBJ1-5, with 9 positions matching TRBD1. Trimming removed 5 bases from V and 2 bases from J; junction bases left unmatched: 7. Germline loops: CDR1 MDHEN, CDR2 SYDVKM. CDR3 size: 16 residues.

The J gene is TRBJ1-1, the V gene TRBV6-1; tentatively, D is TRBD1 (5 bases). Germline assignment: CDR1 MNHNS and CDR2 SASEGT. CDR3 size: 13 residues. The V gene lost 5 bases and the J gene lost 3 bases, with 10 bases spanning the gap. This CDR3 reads CASSIQGYTEAFF. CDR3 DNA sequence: TGTGCCAGCAGTATTCAGGGTTACACTGAAGCTTTCTTT.